Listed below are T cell receptor beta chains from one sample, sequenced in a study of T cells in Graves' hyperthyroidism and ophthalmopathy. TCRdb re-called the multiplex PCR reads through MiXCR, storing one row per CDR3 protein. The table lists 500,000 to 600,000 distinct CDR3 sequences, 46% of them singletons. The sequencing sample was made of peripheral blood or thyroid tissue (not recorded which). The receptors come from a young woman with Graves' hyperthyroidism. Both conserved end residues are part of each CDR3. Fields, in order: V gene, J gene, CDR3 protein.

v_call: TRBV11-1
j_call: TRBJ2-7
cdr3_aa: CASRPNRDSLRYEQYF

v_call: TRBV10-3
j_call: TRBJ1-1
cdr3_aa: CAIKDDTEAFF

v_call: TRBV15
j_call: TRBJ1-5
cdr3_aa: CATSRTGDRLYQPQHF

v_call: TRBV7-2
j_call: TRBJ2-3
cdr3_aa: CASSLAPGGDTQYF

v_call: TRBV19
j_call: TRBJ2-3
cdr3_aa: CATGARGDTQYF

v_call: TRBV24-1
j_call: TRBJ2-1
cdr3_aa: CATSEQDSDFNNEQFF

v_call: TRBV15
j_call: TRBJ1-1
cdr3_aa: CATSSVGHQTEAFF

v_call: TRBV29-1
j_call: TRBJ2-7
cdr3_aa: CSVHTGGYEQYF

v_call: TRBV7-9
j_call: TRBJ1-1
cdr3_aa: CASSAASDRGPAF

v_call: TRBV7-3
j_call: TRBJ1-5
cdr3_aa: CASSFVGTGGLRQPQHF

v_call: TRBV7-2
j_call: TRBJ1-6
cdr3_aa: CASSFGQELSPLHF

v_call: TRBV7-9
j_call: TRBJ1-4
cdr3_aa: CASSASVKMGEKLFF

v_call: TRBV15
j_call: TRBJ2-7
cdr3_aa: CATSRGVLPYEQYF

v_call: TRBV6-2/TRBV6-3
j_call: TRBJ1-2
cdr3_aa: CASSYATDHGYTF

v_call: TRBV7-3
j_call: TRBJ2-3
cdr3_aa: CASSLTAPGLNTDTQYF

v_call: TRBV7-6
j_call: TRBJ2-7
cdr3_aa: CASSVTGTGFYEQYF